This T cell receptor (beta chain) was sequenced during a study of shared clonotypes between healthy human individuals. For the study at large: Donors had three CD4 naive, three CD4 memory, two CD8 naive and one CD8 memory plate apiece.

Study results and caveats: Sample collection involved blood only; tissue repertoires are likely different. How much donors shared clonotypes was expected to be affected by sequencing depth.

In the case of this clone: Its antigen is unidentified.

Germline CDR1 and CDR2: LNHDA and SQIVND (reference sequence). V was shortened by 7 bases and J by 3 bases, with 13 bases between the two germline ends. This CDR3 is built from 14 residues. Here immunoSEQ multiplex PCR was the method, and the copy in TCRdb shows in-frame clones only, minus some. The sample lists about 1 million clones; around 76% were seen once. The rearrangement joins TRBV19 to TRBJ1-3, with D possibly being TRBD1 (5 bases). This receptor was taken from a young man in good health. Sequenced sample: memory CD4+ T cells sorted from blood. The subset here: CD45RA-negative fraction. CDR3 protein: CASKTGGGGNTIYF. CDR3 nucleotides: TGTGCCAGTAAAACCGGTGGGGGTGGAAACACCATATATTTT.